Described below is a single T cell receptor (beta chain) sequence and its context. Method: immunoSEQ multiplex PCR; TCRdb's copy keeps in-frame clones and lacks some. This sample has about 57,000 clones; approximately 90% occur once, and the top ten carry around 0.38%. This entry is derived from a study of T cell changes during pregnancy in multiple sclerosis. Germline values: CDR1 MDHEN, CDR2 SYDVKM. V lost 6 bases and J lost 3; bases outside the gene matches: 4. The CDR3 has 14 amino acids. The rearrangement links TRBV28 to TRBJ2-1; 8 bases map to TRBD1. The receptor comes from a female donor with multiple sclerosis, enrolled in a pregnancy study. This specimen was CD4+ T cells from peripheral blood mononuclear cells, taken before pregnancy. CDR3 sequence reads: CASRGTGHYNEQFF. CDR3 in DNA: TGTGCCAGCAGAGGGACAGGCCACTACAATGAGCAGTTCTTC.